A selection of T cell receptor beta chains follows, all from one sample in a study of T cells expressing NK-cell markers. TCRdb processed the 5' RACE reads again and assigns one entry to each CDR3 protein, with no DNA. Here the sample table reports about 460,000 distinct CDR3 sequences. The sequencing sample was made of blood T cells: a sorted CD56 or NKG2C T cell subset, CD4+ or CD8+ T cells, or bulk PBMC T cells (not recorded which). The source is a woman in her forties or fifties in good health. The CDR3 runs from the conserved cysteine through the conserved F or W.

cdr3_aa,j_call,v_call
CASNRGQGGLGYEQYF,TRBJ2-7,TRBV6-1
CASSLRQGVFNEQFF,TRBJ2-1,TRBV5-6
CSVTGTKNLDYNEQFF,TRBJ2-1,TRBV29-1
CASRKGQGGYQETQYF,TRBJ2-5,TRBV5-1
CASSQVFGSTGVGHF,TRBJ1-5,TRBV16
CASRTKTSSYNEQFF,TRBJ2-1,TRBV7-2
CASSTSPGDTQYF,TRBJ2-3,TRBV7-8
CASSLSIADSPYEQFF,TRBJ2-1,TRBV7-2
CASSSGGAGVGETQYF,TRBJ2-5,TRBV19
CASSRSFLYHTQYF,TRBJ2-3,TRBV14
CASTSRQGPRHEQFF,TRBJ2-1,TRBV12-3/TRBV12-4
CASSRGTSTDTQYF,TRBJ2-3,TRBV12-3/TRBV12-4
CASSLGDRDLNQPQHF,TRBJ1-5,TRBV5-1
CASSFQGRPITEAFF,TRBJ1-1,TRBV7-2
CASSETSGINEQFF,TRBJ2-1,TRBV6-4
CASQRDGRNTEAFF,TRBJ1-1,TRBV6-5
CASSLVSLRGNTEAFF,TRBJ1-1,TRBV7-2
CSAPGGTSNQPQHF,TRBJ1-5,TRBV20-1
CASSIAGGLNNEQFF,TRBJ2-1,TRBV19
CASSHYTGFRDYRNEQFF,TRBJ2-1,TRBV5-1
CSADPWTGLNTEAFF,TRBJ1-1,TRBV20-1
CASSRNPDSNQPQHF,TRBJ1-5,TRBV6-4
CSARDWGNLQFF,TRBJ2-1,TRBV20-1
CASSKGRGVTGELFF,TRBJ2-2,TRBV9
CATSVGVNTDTQYF,TRBJ2-3,TRBV24-1
CAAGLAGGAYEQYF,TRBJ2-7,TRBV7-9
CASSQGGEKPHNEQFF,TRBJ2-1,TRBV5-1
CASSALGGDTGELFF,TRBJ2-2,TRBV9
CSVGGGRRVADTQYF,TRBJ2-3,TRBV29-1
CASSLVAGLAGPSSYNEQFF,TRBJ2-1,TRBV7-9
CASSHRGQPEKLFF,TRBJ1-4,TRBV3-1
CASSAWGLANDEQYF,TRBJ2-7,TRBV12-3/TRBV12-4
CASSESRGLIYNEQFF,TRBJ2-1,TRBV10-2
CASSESMRGNQPQHF,TRBJ1-5,TRBV6-1
CSASQTRRETQYF,TRBJ2-5,TRBV20-1
CASSLDSGVSTDTQYF,TRBJ2-3,TRBV11-3
CASSSPALQTQYF,TRBJ2-3,TRBV7-8
CASSSGLAGFESTDTQYF,TRBJ2-3,TRBV18
CASTGSAGSDTQYF,TRBJ2-3,TRBV12-3/TRBV12-4
CAIRTGTSLNEQFF,TRBJ2-1,TRBV10-3